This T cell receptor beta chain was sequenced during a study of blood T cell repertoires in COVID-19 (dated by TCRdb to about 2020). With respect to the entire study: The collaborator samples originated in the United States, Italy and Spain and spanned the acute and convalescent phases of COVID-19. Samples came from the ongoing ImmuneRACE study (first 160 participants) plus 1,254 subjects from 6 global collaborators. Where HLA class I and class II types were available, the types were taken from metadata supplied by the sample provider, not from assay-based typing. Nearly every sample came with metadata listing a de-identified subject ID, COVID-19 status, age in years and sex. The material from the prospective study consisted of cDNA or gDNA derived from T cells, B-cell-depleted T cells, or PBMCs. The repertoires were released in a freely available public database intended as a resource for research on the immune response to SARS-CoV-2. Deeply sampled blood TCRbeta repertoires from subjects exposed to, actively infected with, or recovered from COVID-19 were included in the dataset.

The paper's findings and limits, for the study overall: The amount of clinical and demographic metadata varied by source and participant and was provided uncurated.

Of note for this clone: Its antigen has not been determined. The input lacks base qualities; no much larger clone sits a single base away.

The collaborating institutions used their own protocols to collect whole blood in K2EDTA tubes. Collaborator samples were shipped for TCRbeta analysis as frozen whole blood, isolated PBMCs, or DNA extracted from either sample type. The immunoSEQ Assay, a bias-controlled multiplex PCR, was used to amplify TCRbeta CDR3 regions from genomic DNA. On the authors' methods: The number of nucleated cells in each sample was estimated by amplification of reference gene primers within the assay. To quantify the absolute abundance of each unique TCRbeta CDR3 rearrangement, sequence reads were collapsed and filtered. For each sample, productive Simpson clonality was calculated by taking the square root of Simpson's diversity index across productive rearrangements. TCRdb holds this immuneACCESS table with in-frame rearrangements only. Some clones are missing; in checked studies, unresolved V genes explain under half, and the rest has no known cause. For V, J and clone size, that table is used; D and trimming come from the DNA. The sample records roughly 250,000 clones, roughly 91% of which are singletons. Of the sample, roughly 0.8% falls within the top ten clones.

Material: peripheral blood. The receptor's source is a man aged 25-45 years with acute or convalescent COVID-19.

The CDR3 reads as follows: CASSLQGDGNTIYF. The DNA reads TGTGCCAGCAGTCTACAGGGTGATGGAAACACCATATATTTT. The chain couples TRBV6-6 to TRBJ1-3; TRBD1 is perhaps the D gene, given 6 matching bases. According to the germline V gene (reference sequence), CDR1 reads MNHNY and CDR2 reads SVGAGI. V is cut by 5 bases and J by 3 bases, and the space between the germline ends is 11 bases. The CDR3 covers 14 residues, taking in both the cysteine and the phenylalanine. The entry retains the CDR3 DNA only, 42 bases that are in frame from base 1.